The next 24 T cell receptor beta chains were all read from a single sample in a study of T cell changes during pregnancy in multiple sclerosis. Sequenced by immunoSEQ multiplex PCR; TCRdb stores in-frame clones only, minus some. The sample carries 50,000 or so clones, almost 95% recorded once. The sample here was CD4+ T cells from peripheral blood mononuclear cells, taken in the third trimester of pregnancy. Receptors originate from a female donor with multiple sclerosis, enrolled in a pregnancy study.

The chain recombines TRBV19 with TRBJ2-7, with D unclear. The CDR3 is 12 amino acids. The V and J ends lost 5 bases and 4 bases respectively, with 9 bases between them. Looked up from germline, CDR1 is LNHDA and CDR2 is SQIVND (reference sequence). In DNA, the CDR3 is TGTGCCAGTAGTGCAGGTGAATACGAGCAGTACTTC. Translated: CASSAGEYEQYF.

A few counts support this clone. The chain has TRBV9 and TRBJ1-5, with D unresolved. Germline lookup yields CDR1 SGDLS and CDR2 YYNGEE. The CDR3 totals 16 residues. Between the trimmed V and J ends, which lost 0 bases and 1 base, there was a span of 11 bases. The chain's CDR3 is CASSVDGRRSNQPQHF. CDR3 nucleotide sequence: TGTGCCAGCAGCGTAGACGGCCGGCGGAGCAATCAGCCCCAGCATTTT.

The sample holds one count of this clone. This chain links TRBV19 with TRBJ2-7; 10 nucleotides match TRBD1. Germline CDR1 and CDR2: LNHDA and SQIVND (reference sequence). Losses at the gene ends were 9 bases for V and 2 bases for J; bases not matched to a gene: 1. The CDR3 is 12 amino acids. CDR3 sequence reads: CASGQGAYEQYF. The DNA for the CDR3 is TGTGCCAGCGGACAGGGGGCCTACGAGCAGTACTTC.

This sequence joins TRBV7-9 and TRBJ1-1, with D tentatively TRBD1 (6 bases). V dropped 1 base and J dropped 2 bases, with 17 bases sitting between them. This CDR3 region has 17 residues. Germline V gene sequence: CDR1 SEHNR, CDR2 FQNEAQ (reference sequence). CDR3 in DNA: TGTGCCAGCAGCTTAGTTATCAACCGGGACATAAACACTGAAGCTTTCTTT. Protein sequence: CASSLVINRDINTEAFF.

J is TRBJ1-1 and V is TRBV4-3, with D perhaps TRBD1 (6 bases). This CDR3 is 15 amino acids long. CDR1 and CDR2 from the germline V gene are LGHNA and YSLEER. The V end was cut by 3 bases, the J end by 0 bases, with 11 bases between. CDR3 DNA: TGCGCCAGCAGCCAGGGGGCCAACCTGAACACTGAAGCTTTCTTT. As protein: CASSQGANLNTEAFF.

The rearrangement joins TRBV19 to TRBJ1-4, with D uncertain. Germline CDR1 reads LNHDA; CDR2 reads SQIVND (reference sequence). V lost 5 bases, J lost 6 bases, and 7 bases lay in between. CDR3 length equals 12 residues. CDR3 amino acids: CASSAEDEKLFF. The DNA for the CDR3 is TGTGCCAGTAGTGCGGAGGATGAAAAACTGTTTTTT.

This CDR3 reads CASSLTGTSGGSAQYF. In DNA, the CDR3 is TGTGCCAGCAGCCTGACCGGGACTAGCGGGGGTTCGGCCCAGTACTTC. The J gene is TRBJ2-5, the V gene TRBV14; 14 bases are shared with TRBD2. With 4 bases clipped from V and 9 bases from J, the junction kept 10 bases outside the gene matches. Germline V gene lookup returns CDR1 SGHDN and CDR2 FVKESK. This CDR3 is 16 amino acids long. The whole variable domain, remainder taken from reference TRBV14 and TRBJ2-5, is EAGVTQFPSHSVIEKGQTVTLRCDPISGHDNLYWYRRVMGKEIKFLLHFVKESKQDESGMPNNRFLAERTGGTYSTLKVQPAELEDSGVYFCASSLTGTSGGSAQYFGPGTRLLVL.

The V call is TRBV29-1, the J call TRBJ1-4; D is unresolved. Germline V CDR1 and CDR2: SQVTM, ANQGSEA. The CDR3 has 12 residues. Trimming stripped 7 bases from V and 8 bases from J, with 14 bases between. The CDR3 nucleotides read TGCAGCGGTCGCACCCCGGAGGAAAAACTGTTTTTT. Protein product: CSGRTPEEKLFF.

The rearrangement links TRBV7-2 to TRBJ1-3; unclear D gene. With 5 bases removed from V and 1 base from J, the gap between germline ends came to 12 bases. Per germline, CDR1 SGHTA and CDR2 FQGNSA. CDR3 length: 15 residues. The CDR3 bases are TGTGCCAGCAGCCCGCACCTCGGTTCTGGAAACACCATATATTTT. Translated, it gives CASSPHLGSGNTIYF.

The chain employs TRBV6-5 and TRBJ2-7, with 9 bases aligning to TRBD1. Germline values: CDR1 MNHEY, CDR2 SVGAGI. The ends lost 8 bases at V and 4 bases at J; junction bases unmatched: 6. This CDR3 region has 13 residues. Written as DNA, the CDR3 is TGTGCCAGCGTTAGACAGGGGGTGTACGAGCAGTACTTC. It is translated as CASVRQGVYEQYF.

V gene TRBV19 combines with J gene TRBJ1-2, with TRBD1 as a possible D gene (5 bases). Per germline, CDR1 LNHDA and CDR2 SQIVND (reference sequence). CDR3 length equals 13 residues. The V gene lost 2 bases and the J gene lost 5 bases, with 9 bases spanning the gap. In DNA, the CDR3 is TGTGCCAGTAGTATAACCAGGGCTTATGGCTACACCTTC. The encoded protein is CASSITRAYGYTF.

The rearrangement links TRBV2 to TRBJ2-3; tentative D call: TRBD2 (5 bases). The CDR3 covers 13 residues. Germline assignment: CDR1 SNHLY and CDR2 FYNNEI. The V and J ends lost 6 bases and 5 bases respectively, with 12 bases between them. In DNA form, the CDR3 reads TGTGCCAGCAGCCGGGATGAACAAGATACGCAGTATTTT. Translation gives CASSRDEQDTQYF.

The chain uses TRBV7-2 and TRBJ2-5; 8 bases match TRBD2. The CDR3 runs to 17 residues. V lost 5 bases and J lost 1; bases outside the gene matches: 12. The germline CDR1 and CDR2 sequences are SGHTA and FQGNSA. The CDR3 DNA sequence: TGTGCCAGCAGCCCTACCAGGGGCGGGGGGCCCCAAGAGACCCAGTACTTC. Encoded protein: CASSPTRGGGPQETQYF.

This clone was seen a single time. The V call is TRBV7-3, the J call TRBJ1-6; 9 positions agree with TRBD1. The V gene end was trimmed by 6 bases and the J gene end by 9 bases; junction bases not matched to a gene: 15. The CDR3 has 17 residues. Germline assignment: CDR1 SGHTA and CDR2 FQGTGA. The CDR3 DNA reads as TGTGCCAGCAGTAACGAACCGACGGACAGGGGAGGTTCACCCCTCCACTTT. Translated, it gives CASSNEPTDRGGSPLHF.

The V gene is TRBV5-6, the J gene TRBJ1-6; 8 bases fit TRBD1. V lost 0 bases, J lost 8 bases, and 10 bases stayed unmatched. CDR3 size: 17 residues. Looked up from germline, CDR1 is SGHDT and CDR2 is YYEEEE. The CDR3 protein is CASSLGTGTGAHSPLHF. CDR3 nucleotides: TGTGCCAGCAGCTTGGGGACAGGGACTGGGGCACATTCACCCCTCCACTTT.

This rearrangement joins TRBV5-4 to TRBJ1-6; TRBD1 aligns across 10 bases. This CDR3 spans 14 amino acids. In germline, CDR1 is SGHNT, CDR2 YYREEE (reference sequence). V lost 4 bases to trimming and J lost 7 bases; unmatched junction nucleotides: 2. The CDR3: CASSRGQGNSPLHF. CDR3 coding DNA: TGTGCCAGCAGCCGGGGACAGGGGAATTCACCCCTCCACTTT.

The chain employs TRBV15 and TRBJ1-3; no clear D gene. Germline lookup yields CDR1 LNHNV and CDR2 YYDKDF (reference sequence). This CDR3 is built from 15 residues. CDR3 region: CGQPSPLLRRNTIYF. In DNA, the CDR3 is TGTGGCCAACCTTCTCCTCTCTTGAGGAGAAACACCATATATTTT.

The rearrangement uses TRBV7-6 and TRBJ1-1; no firm D call. CDR1 and CDR2 from the germline V gene are SGHVS and FNYEAQ. V was cut by 4 bases and J by 0 bases, with 6 bases left in between. This CDR3 spans 13 amino acids. In DNA, the CDR3 is TGTGCCAGCAGCTATACAGTGAACACTGAAGCTTTCTTT. Its translation is CASSYTVNTEAFF.

The chain's CDR3 is CASTVTLAKNIQYF. The CDR3 nucleotides read TGTGCCAGTACGGTCACGCTAGCCAAAAACATTCAGTACTTC. This sequence joins TRBV19 and TRBJ2-4; D remains ambiguous. The germline gives CDR1 LNHDA, CDR2 SQIVND (reference sequence). The germline V and J ends were trimmed by 7 bases and 0 bases, with 10 bases remaining between them. This CDR3 region has 14 residues.

The V call is TRBV19, the J call TRBJ1-6; D remains unclear. This CDR3 is 14 amino acids long. The ends were cut back, 6 bases at V and 10 bases at J, with 16 bases in the middle. Germline V CDR1 and CDR2: LNHDA, SQIVND (reference sequence). CDR3 residues: CASSNQVSRSPLHF. In nucleotides, the CDR3 is TGTGCCAGTAGCAACCAGGTGAGCCGGTCACCCCTCCACTTT.

The genes are TRBV27 and TRBJ2-1, with 7 bases matching TRBD2. The CDR3 extends over 17 amino acids. V trimming: 5 bases; J trimming: 7 bases; junction bases outside the gene matches: 17. Germline CDR1 is MNHEY and CDR2 is SMNVEV (reference sequence). CDR3 bases: TGTGCCAGCAGTCCCCGCCCCCTAGCGGTGATGAGAAATGAGCAGTTCTTC. Translating it yields CASSPRPLAVMRNEQFF.

The chain couples TRBV7-8 to TRBJ2-1; TRBD2 is a possible D gene (6 bases). The ends were cut back, 7 bases at V and 2 bases at J, with 15 bases in the middle. Per the germline V gene, CDR1 is SGHVS and CDR2 is FQNEAQ. CDR3 length: 15 amino acids. CDR3 sequence: CASTIGTVTYNEQFF. The CDR3 DNA is TGTGCCAGCACCATAGGGACTGTTACCTACAATGAGCAGTTCTTC. Looking up the rest from reference TRBV7-8 and TRBJ2-1 gives the full variable domain: GAGVSQSPRYKVAKRGQDVALRCDPISGHVSLFWYQQALGQGPEFLTYFQNEAQLDKSGLPSDRFFAERPEGSVSTLKIQRTQQEDSAVYLCASTIGTVTYNEQFFGPGTRLTVL.

This chain connects TRBV4-2 to TRBJ2-3, with TRBD1 matching 7 bases. Germline CDR1 reads LGHNA; CDR2 reads YNFKEQ. V shed 6 bases and J 2 bases; nucleotides not matched to a gene: 8. The CDR3 runs 15 residues. This CDR3 reads CASSLTGVSTDTQYF. In DNA, the CDR3 is TGTGCCAGCAGTCTAACAGGGGTTTCCACAGATACGCAGTATTTT.

The chain is built from TRBV7-6 and TRBJ2-4; D may be TRBD1 (6 bases). V dropped 4 bases and J dropped 0 bases, with 19 bases sitting between them. There are 18 residues in the CDR3. Per germline, CDR1 SGHVS and CDR2 FNYEAQ. In nucleotides, the CDR3 is TGTGCCAGCAGCTCCCGCTTGAAACAGGGTCGAGCCAAAAACATTCAGTACTTC. Its translation: CASSSRLKQGRAKNIQYF.